These T cell receptor beta chains were read from a single sample in a study of Graves' ophthalmopathy and Graves' hyperthyroidism. MiXCR, run by TCRdb on the multiplex PCR reads, gives a single entry per CDR3 protein. Of approximately 700,000 distinct CDR3 sequences listed, 35% to 50% are singletons. Material: peripheral blood. The origin of the receptors is an adult man with Graves' ophthalmopathy. Both conserved end residues are part of each CDR3. D genes are given only for firm matches. Clone size is stated in some rows and not others, as once, few, many or a class when expanded.

j_gene,d_gene,abundance,v_gene,CDR3nt,CDR3aa
TRBJ2-5,-,many,TRBV20-1,TGCAGTGCTAGATGGGGGGTTCAAGAGACCCAGTACTTC,CSARWGVQETQYF
TRBJ2-5,TRBD2,-,TRBV7-9,TGTGCCAGCAGCCAGGGGGTAGCGGGAGGGCCAAAGTACTTC,CASSQGVAGGPKYF
TRBJ2-5,-,-,TRBV2,TGTGCCAGCAGTTACTTGAACGCTAGGAGGAAGGAGACCCAGTACTTC,CASSYLNARRKETQYF
TRBJ1-2,TRBD1,once,TRBV29-1,TGCAGCGTCGATGCCGGGACAGCCTATGGCTACACCTTC,CSVDAGTAYGYTF
TRBJ2-2,TRBD2,-,TRBV7-3,TGTGCCAGCAGCCCCATCCCTCGGGTAGCGGGAGGGGTCGGGGAGCTGTTTTTT,CASSPIPRVAGGVGELFF
TRBJ1-6,TRBD1,once,TRBV2,TGTGCCAGCAGTTACCCGGAGGCTTTCGGGACAGAACTTTATAATTCACCCCTCCACTTT,CASSYPEAFGTELYNSPLHF
TRBJ1-5,-,-,TRBV10-3,TGTGCCATCATGTCAGGGCAAAATCAGCCCCAGCATTTT,CAIMSGQNQPQHF
TRBJ1-2,TRBD1,-,TRBV29-1,TGCAGCGTCACAGGGGGCTGCCAAGGCTACACCTTC,CSVTGGCQGYTF
TRBJ2-7,-,-,TRBV5-1,TGCGCCAGCAGCTTGCCAGCCTACGAGCAGTACTTC,CASSLPAYEQYF
TRBJ2-2,-,-,TRBV9,TGTGCCAGCAGCCCCGAGCCAAGGATAACCGGGGAGCTGTTTTTT,CASSPEPRITGELFF
TRBJ1-3,-,few,TRBV14,TGTGCCAGCAGCCAAGCCCAGGGTCCTATCGCCGCCATATATTTT,CASSQAQGPIAAIYF
TRBJ2-6,-,few,TRBV5-1,TGCGCCAGCAGCAAGGTCGACTTCTCTGGGGCCAACGTCCTGACTTTC,CASSKVDFSGANVLTF
TRBJ2-7,-,few,TRBV9,TGTGCCAGCAGCGTAGGGGGGCAGGGAGGCTACGAGCAGTACTTC,CASSVGGQGGYEQYF
TRBJ2-7,-,few,TRBV2,TGTGCCAGCAGTCCTGAGGCAGGGTTCTACGAGCAGTACTTC,CASSPEAGFYEQYF
TRBJ2-5,-,few,TRBV12-3/TRBV12-4,TGTGCCAGCAGTTTGGGAACCCACGGGACCCAGTACTTC,CASSLGTHGTQYF
TRBJ1-2,-,few,TRBV20-1,TGCAGTGCTAGTCCCCCCCCTCCGATAACTAACTATGGCTACACCTTC,CSASPPPPITNYGYTF
TRBJ2-7,TRBD1,-,TRBV19,TGTGCCAGTAGTGCCTGGACAGGGGAACGAGAGCAGTACTTC,CASSAWTGEREQYF
TRBJ1-1,TRBD1,-,TRBV20-1,TGCAGTGCTAGAGACCCATCCGGGACAGGGGCTGAAGCTTTCTTT,CSARDPSGTGAEAFF
TRBJ2-7,-,-,TRBV2,TGTGCCAGCAGTGTACAGGGAGGGGTCTCCTACGAGCAGTACTTC,CASSVQGGVSYEQYF
TRBJ1-6,-,-,TRBV10-3,TGTGCCAGCAGCCAAAGTTTAGGTAATTCACCCCTCCACTTT,CASSQSLGNSPLHF
TRBJ2-7,-,-,TRBV27,TGTGCCAGCGGCCTAACCGGGGAGCTGTACTTC,CASGLTGELYF
TRBJ1-1,TRBD1,few,TRBV19,TGTGCCAGTAGAACAGGACAGGTGAACACTGAAGCTTTCTTT,CASRTGQVNTEAFF
TRBJ1-2,-,many,TRBV29-1,TGCAGCGTTGAAGCCGGGCATGACTATGGCTACACCTTC,CSVEAGHDYGYTF
TRBJ1-1,-,-,TRBV10-2,TGCGCCAGTCGAGCCGGGACGTTTGAAGCTTTCTTT,CASRAGTFEAFF
TRBJ1-1,-,once,TRBV2,TGTGCCAGCAGCTCGGGACATTTCATGAACACTGAAGCTTTCTTT,CASSSGHFMNTEAFF
TRBJ2-5,-,many,TRBV7-3,TGTGCCAGCAGCTTCCTACATAAAGAGACCCAGTACTTC,CASSFLHKETQYF
TRBJ1-6,-,-,TRBV5-1,TGCGCCAGCAGCGTTGAAGTTGGGGGTGATTCACCCCTCCACTTT,CASSVEVGGDSPLHF
TRBJ2-2,-,-,TRBV4-3,TGCGCCAGCAGCCAAGGCTTACTAGCGAACACCGGGGAGCTGTTTTTT,CASSQGLLANTGELFF
TRBJ1-1,-,few,TRBV20-1,TGCAGTGCCCCCAGACTGACCATGAACACTGAAGCTTTCTTT,CSAPRLTMNTEAFF
TRBJ2-6,-,-,TRBV2,TGTGCCAGCAGTGAAAGTGTGTCCAACGTCCTGACTTTC,CASSESVSNVLTF
TRBJ1-2,-,once,TRBV29-1,TGCAGCGTTGATGACAGACGATATGGCTACACCTTC,CSVDDRRYGYTF
TRBJ2-7,TRBD2,-,TRBV11-2,TGTGCCAGCAGCCAAGGGCGGGAGGGCCTCTACGAGCAGTACTTC,CASSQGREGLYEQYF
TRBJ1-4,-,-,TRBV5-8,TGTGCCAGCAGAGGAACAACTAATGAAAAACTGTTTTTT,CASRGTTNEKLFF
TRBJ1-4,-,many,TRBV15,TGTGCCTCTCGGGTGGACACTAATGAAAAACTGTTTTTT,CASRVDTNEKLFF
TRBJ2-7,-,-,TRBV7-9,TGTGCCAGCAGCTCCACAGGGAGGCAGTACTTC,CASSSTGRQYF
TRBJ2-3,-,-,TRBV9,TGTGCCAGCAGCGTAGATCGCGGAACTAGCACAGATACGCAGTATTTT,CASSVDRGTSTDTQYF
TRBJ1-6,-,many,TRBV5-6,TGTGCCAGCAGCTGGGCCGCGGATAATTCACCCCTCCACTTT,CASSWAADNSPLHF
TRBJ1-2,-,few,TRBV12-3/TRBV12-4,TGTGCCAGCAGTTTGAGCCCTTTGACAGGCCTGGGTGGCTACACCTTC,CASSLSPLTGLGGYTF
TRBJ2-5,-,-,TRBV7-2,TGTGCCAGCAGCAAAGACAGAACTAGCACAGAGACCCAGTACTTC,CASSKDRTSTETQYF
TRBJ1-2,-,many,TRBV11-2,TGTGCCAGCAGCCCGGAGACTAACTATGGCTACACCTTC,CASSPETNYGYTF
TRBJ1-5,-,once,TRBV24-1,TGTGCCAGCAGCAAGGGACCCCATCAGCCCCAGCATTTT,CASSKGPHQPQHF
TRBJ1-5,-,many,TRBV29-1,TGCAGCGTTGCATCAGGGTTGTATCAGCCCCAGCATTTT,CSVASGLYQPQHF
TRBJ2-7,TRBD1,-,TRBV29-1,TGCAGTGCGCAACCGCGGACAGGGGCGGACGAGCAGTACTTC,CSAQPRTGADEQYF
TRBJ1-6,-,many,TRBV29-1,TGCAGCGTGGAGACAGGACCTAATTCACCCCTCCACTTT,CSVETGPNSPLHF
TRBJ2-6,TRBD1,-,TRBV10-3,TGTGCCATCAGTGACGGGACAGGGGGCCTGTGGGCCAACGTCCTGACTTTC,CAISDGTGGLWANVLTF